This T cell receptor (beta chain) originates from a study of control samples from healthy donors and cancer patients. The CDR3 has 13 amino acids. Deletions cut 6 bases from V and 1 base from J, with 9 bases between. Germline loops: CDR1 SEHNR, CDR2 FQNEAQ (reference sequence). Repertoires were generated with immunoSEQ multiplex PCR, while TCRdb's copy carries only in-frame clones and drops some. The table shows about 84,000 clones, with roughly 91% occurring only once. What was sequenced was blood. The sequence was collected from a man in his fifties or sixties in good health. The chain links TRBV7-9 to TRBJ1-2; TRBD1 might be the D (5 bases). The CDR3 reads CASSGGNNYGYTF. The CDR3 DNA follows: TGTGCCAGCAGTGGGGGTAATAACTATGGCTACACCTTC.